This T cell receptor beta chain derives from a study of T-cell memory formation after mild COVID-19. Findings and limits, study-wide: Among contracting clones, CD4+ were mainly CM/EM and CD8+ enriched in EMRA.

V lost 8 bases to trimming and J lost 0 bases, with 13 bases between them. This CDR3 is built from 14 residues. Germline V gene data show CDR1 as LNHDA and CDR2 as SQIVND (reference sequence). TCRdb processed the 5' RACE reads anew with MiXCR; each CDR3 protein has one entry. Of about 540,000 distinct CDR3 sequences listed, roughly 22% are singletons. A remark on this clonotype: The target antigen is unknown.

This receptor was taken from an adult woman who had mild COVID-19 (a few samples of this study predate the infection). Cell type and time point are not known. Specimen: PBMCs or a T cell subset sorted from them (not recorded which). The chain uses TRBV19 and TRBJ1-1; maybe TRBD1 (5 bases). In nucleotides, the CDR3 is TGTGCCAGTCTAGGAGGACACCTGAACACTGAAGCTTTCTTT. Protein: CASLGGHLNTEAFF.